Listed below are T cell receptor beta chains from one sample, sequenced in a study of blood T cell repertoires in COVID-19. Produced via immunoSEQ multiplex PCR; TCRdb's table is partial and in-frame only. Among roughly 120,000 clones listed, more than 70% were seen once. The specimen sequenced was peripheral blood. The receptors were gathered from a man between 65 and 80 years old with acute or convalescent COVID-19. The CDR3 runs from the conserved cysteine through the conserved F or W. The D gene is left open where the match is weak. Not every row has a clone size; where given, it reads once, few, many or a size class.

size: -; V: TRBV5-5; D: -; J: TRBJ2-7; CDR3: CASSGTVPVYEQYF; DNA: TGTGCCAGCAGCGGAACAGTCCCCGTCTACGAGCAGTACTTC
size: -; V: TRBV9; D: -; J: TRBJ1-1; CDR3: CASSVVAGGFTEAFF; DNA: TGTGCCAGCAGCGTAGTGGCGGGGGGTTTCACTGAAGCTTTCTTT
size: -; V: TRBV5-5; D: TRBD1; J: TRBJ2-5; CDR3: CASSLTGKETQYF; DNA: TGTGCCAGCAGCCTGACAGGGAAAGAGACCCAGTACTTC
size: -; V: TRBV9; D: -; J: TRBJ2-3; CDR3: CASSVLSEGSTDTQYF; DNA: TGTGCCAGCAGCGTATTGTCGGAGGGAAGCACAGATACGCAGTATTTT
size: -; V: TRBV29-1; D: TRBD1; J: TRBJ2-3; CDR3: CSVEGGGWSTDTQYF; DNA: TGCAGCGTTGAAGGAGGGGGCTGGAGCACAGATACGCAGTATTTT
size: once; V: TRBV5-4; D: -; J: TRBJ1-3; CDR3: CASSSGGISGNTIYF; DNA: TGTGCCAGCAGCTCTGGGGGGATCTCTGGAAACACCATATATTTT
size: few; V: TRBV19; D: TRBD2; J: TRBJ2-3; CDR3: CASTQPGSGGLDTQYF; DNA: TGTGCCAGTACTCAACCCGGGAGCGGGGGATTGGATACGCAGTATTTT
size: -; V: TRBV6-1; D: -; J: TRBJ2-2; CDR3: CASSEYGGGATGELFF; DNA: TGTGCCAGCAGTGAATATGGAGGGGGGGCTACCGGGGAGCTGTTTTTT
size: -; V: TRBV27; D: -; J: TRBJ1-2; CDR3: CASSLSGGDGYTF; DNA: TGTGCCAGCAGTTTATCTGGGGGCGATGGCTACACCTTC
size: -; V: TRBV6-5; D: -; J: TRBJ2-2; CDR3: CASSSRPGAGELFF; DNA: TGTGCCAGCAGTTCCAGGCCGGGGGCCGGGGAGCTGTTTTTT
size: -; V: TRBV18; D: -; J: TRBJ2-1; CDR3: CASSPGPFRNEQFF; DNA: TGTGCCAGCTCACCAGGGCCCTTTCGGAATGAGCAGTTCTTC
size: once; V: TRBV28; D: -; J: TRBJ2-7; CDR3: CASSLTGFSNEQYF; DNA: TGTGCCAGCAGTTTAACCGGGTTTAGTAACGAGCAGTACTTC
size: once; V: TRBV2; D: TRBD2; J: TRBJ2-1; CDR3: CASSEVRAGGVNEQFF; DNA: TGTGCCAGCAGTGAAGTAAGAGCGGGGGGGGTCAATGAGCAGTTCTTC
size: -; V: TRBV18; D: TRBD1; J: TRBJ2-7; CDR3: CASFPGTGGYEQYF; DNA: TGTGCCAGCTTCCCCGGGACAGGAGGCTACGAGCAGTACTTC
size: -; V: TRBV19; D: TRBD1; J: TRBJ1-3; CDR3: CASSTGTVSGNTIYF; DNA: TGTGCCAGTAGTACCGGGACAGTCTCTGGAAACACCATATATTTT
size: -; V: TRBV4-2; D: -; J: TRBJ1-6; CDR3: CASSQGRDSPLHF; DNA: TGTGCCAGCAGCCAGGGTCGGGATTCACCCCTCCACTTT
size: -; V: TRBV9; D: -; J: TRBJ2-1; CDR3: CASSVKTSSYNEQFF; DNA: TGTGCCAGCAGCGTAAAGACTAGTTCCTACAATGAGCAGTTCTTC
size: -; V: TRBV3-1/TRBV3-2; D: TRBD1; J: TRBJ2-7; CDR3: CASSPRDRGRGQYF; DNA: TGTGCCAGCAGCCCCAGGGACAGGGGGCGAGGGCAGTACTTC
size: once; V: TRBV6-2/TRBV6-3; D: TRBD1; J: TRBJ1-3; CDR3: CASSRDRISGNTIYF; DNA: TGTGCCAGCAGTCGGGACAGAATCTCTGGAAACACCATATATTTT
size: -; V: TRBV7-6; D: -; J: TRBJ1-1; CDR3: CASSPSGEFVNTEAFF; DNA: TGTGCCAGCAGCCCTAGTGGGGAGTTCGTGAACACTGAAGCTTTCTTT
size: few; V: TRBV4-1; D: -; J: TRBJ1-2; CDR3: CASSRDGAYGYTF; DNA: TGCGCCAGCAGCCGAGATGGGGCCTATGGCTACACCTTC
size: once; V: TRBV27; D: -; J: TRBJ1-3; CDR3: CASSLGQPGYSGNTIYF; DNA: TGTGCCAGCAGTTTAGGACAGCCTGGTTACTCTGGAAACACCATATATTTT
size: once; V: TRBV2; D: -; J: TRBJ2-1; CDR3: CASSRTPGDYNEQFF; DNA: TGTGCCAGCAGTCGTACCCCCGGGGACTACAATGAGCAGTTCTTC
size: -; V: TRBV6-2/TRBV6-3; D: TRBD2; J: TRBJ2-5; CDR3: CASSRTSRGQETQYF; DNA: TGTGCCAGCAGCCGGACTAGTCGGGGGCAAGAGACCCAGTACTTC
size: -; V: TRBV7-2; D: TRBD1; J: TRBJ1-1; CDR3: CASSRGQGIEAFF; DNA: TGTGCCAGCAGCCGAGGACAGGGGATTGAAGCTTTCTTT
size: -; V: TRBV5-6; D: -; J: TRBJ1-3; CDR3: CASSLSSGARVTIYF; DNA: TGTGCCAGCAGCTTGTCCTCTGGGGCCCGGGTCACCATATATTTT
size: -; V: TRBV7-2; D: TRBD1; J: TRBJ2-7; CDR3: CASSSFGQGHEQYF; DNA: TGTGCCAGCAGCAGCTTCGGACAGGGCCACGAGCAGTACTTC
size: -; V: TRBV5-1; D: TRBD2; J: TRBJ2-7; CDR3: CASSPRTSGYEQYF; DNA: TGCGCCAGCAGCCCCAGGACTAGCGGATACGAGCAGTACTTC
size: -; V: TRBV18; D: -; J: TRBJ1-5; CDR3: CASSQQGTGSNQPQHF; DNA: TGTGCCAGCTCTCAACAGGGTACGGGTAGCAATCAGCCCCAGCATTTT
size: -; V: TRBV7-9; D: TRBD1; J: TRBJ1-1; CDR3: CASSSIRTGENTEAFF; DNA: TGTGCCAGCAGCTCAATTAGGACAGGGGAGAACACTGAAGCTTTCTTT
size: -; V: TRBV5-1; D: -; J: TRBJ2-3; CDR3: CASSLDLTSTDTQYF; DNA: TGCGCCAGCAGCTTGGACTTAACCAGCACAGATACGCAGTATTTT
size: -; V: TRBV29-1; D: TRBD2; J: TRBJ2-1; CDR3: CSVVAGGLDEQFF; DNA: TGCAGCGTTGTAGCGGGGGGGCTGGATGAGCAGTTCTTC
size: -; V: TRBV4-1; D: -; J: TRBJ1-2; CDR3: CASSLTEDYGYTF; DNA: TGCGCCAGCAGCCTTACGGAGGACTATGGCTACACCTTC
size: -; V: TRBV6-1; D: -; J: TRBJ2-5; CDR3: CASSEGRGIVETQYF; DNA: TGTGCCAGCAGTGAAGGGAGGGGTATTGTTGAGACCCAGTACTTC
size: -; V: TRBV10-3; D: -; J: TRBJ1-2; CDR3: CAISESGGSLGYTF; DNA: TGTGCCATCAGTGAGTCCGGTGGTTCGTTGGGCTACACCTTC
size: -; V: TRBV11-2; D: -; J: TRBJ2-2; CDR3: CASSRGLNTGELFF; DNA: TGTGCCAGCAGCCGCGGCTTGAACACCGGGGAGCTGTTTTTT
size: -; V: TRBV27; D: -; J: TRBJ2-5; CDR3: CASSLFRGEPWSQYF; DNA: TGTGCCAGCAGTTTATTCAGGGGGGAGCCCTGGAGCCAGTACTTC
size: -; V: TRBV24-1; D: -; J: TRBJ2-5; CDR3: CATGAAEWYQETQYF; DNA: TGTGCCACCGGGGCGGCGGAGTGGTACCAAGAGACCCAGTACTTC
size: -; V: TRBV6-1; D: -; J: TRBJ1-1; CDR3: CASSEVTRGVTEAFF; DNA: TGTGCCAGCAGTGAAGTGACCAGGGGAGTAACTGAAGCTTTCTTT
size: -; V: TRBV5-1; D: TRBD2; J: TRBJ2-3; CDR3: CASSARGSDSTDTQYF; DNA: TGCGCCAGCAGCGCGCGGGGGAGCGATAGCACAGATACGCAGTATTTT
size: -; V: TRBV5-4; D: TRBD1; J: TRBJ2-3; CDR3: CASSLQGVLSTDTQYF; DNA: TGTGCCAGCAGCCTCCAGGGGGTCCTTAGCACAGATACGCAGTATTTT
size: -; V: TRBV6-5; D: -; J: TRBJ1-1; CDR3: CASQGYTEAFF; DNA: TGTGCCAGCCAGGGGTACACTGAAGCTTTCTTT
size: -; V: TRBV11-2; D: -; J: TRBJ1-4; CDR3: CASSLVRGGEKLFF; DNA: TGTGCCAGCAGCTTAGTGAGGGGAGGGGAAAAACTGTTTTTT
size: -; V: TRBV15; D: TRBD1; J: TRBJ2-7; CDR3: CATSRARTGGYEQYF; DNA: TGTGCCACCAGCAGAGCCCGGACAGGAGGTTACGAGCAGTACTTC
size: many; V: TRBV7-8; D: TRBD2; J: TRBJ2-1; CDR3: CASSPRRGASSYNEQFF; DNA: TGTGCCAGCAGTCCACGGCGGGGGGCTAGCTCCTACAATGAGCAGTTCTTC
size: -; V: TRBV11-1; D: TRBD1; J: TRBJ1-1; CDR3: CASSLDSTGSTEAFF; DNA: TGTGCCAGCAGCTTAGACTCGACAGGGAGCACTGAAGCTTTCTTT
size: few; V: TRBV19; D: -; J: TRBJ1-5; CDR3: CASSRAGSGGNQPQHF; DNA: TGTGCCAGTAGTAGGGCAGGGTCTGGGGGCAATCAGCCCCAGCATTTT
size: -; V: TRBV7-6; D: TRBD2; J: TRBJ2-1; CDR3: CASSRPPSGGLNNEQFF; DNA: TGTGCCAGCAGCCGACCTCCAAGCGGGGGGTTAAACAATGAGCAGTTCTTC
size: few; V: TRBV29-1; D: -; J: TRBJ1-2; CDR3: CSVEDQQIKNYGYTF; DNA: TGCAGCGTTGAAGATCAACAAATCAAGAACTATGGCTACACCTTC
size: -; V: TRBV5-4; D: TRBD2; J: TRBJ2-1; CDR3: CASSLGASGGSSYNEQFF; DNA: TGTGCCAGCAGCTTGGGGGCTAGCGGGGGATCCTCCTACAATGAGCAGTTCTTC
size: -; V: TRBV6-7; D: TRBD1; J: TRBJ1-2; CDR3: CASSYSTRYRGLNYGYTF; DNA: TGTGCCAGCAGTTACTCCACCAGATACAGGGGTCTTAACTATGGCTACACCTTC
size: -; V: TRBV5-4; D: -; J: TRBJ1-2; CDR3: CASSLLGRSDGYTF; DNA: TGTGCCAGCAGCTTGTTGGGCAGGTCTGATGGCTACACCTTC
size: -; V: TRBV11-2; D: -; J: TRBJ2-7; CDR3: CASSPTTGGYEQYF; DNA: TGTGCCAGCAGCCCAACGACGGGTGGCTACGAGCAGTACTTC
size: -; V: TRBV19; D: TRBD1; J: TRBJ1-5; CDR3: CASSTYPPRDRDNQPQHF; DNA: TGTGCCAGTAGTACATACCCACCTCGGGACAGGGACAATCAGCCCCAGCATTTT